Presented here are 13 T cell receptor beta chains from one specimen sequenced in a study of shared clonotypes between healthy human individuals. Produced via immunoSEQ multiplex PCR; TCRdb's table is partial and in-frame only. Here the sample spans 2 million to 2.5 million clones, just over 90% being singletons. Sequencing input: naive CD4+ T cells from PBMCs. Subset given: CD45RA+ positively selected. The receptors were gathered from a man aged 18 to 35 in good health. Some clones in this sample may be carry-over from other donors' samples.

This chain uses TRBV2 with TRBJ2-5; D is undetermined. The length of the CDR3 is 16 residues. CDR1 and CDR2 (germline): SNHLY, FYNNEI. V was cut by 0 bases and J by 2 bases, with 13 bases left in between. CDR3 bases: TGTGCCAGCAGTGAAGCGCTTACGGCAGGACAAGAGACCCAGTACTTC. Residues: CASSEALTAGQETQYF.

For the CDR3, the DNA is TGTGCCAGCAGCCGACCAGGGACTAGCGGGTTGGCTACGGAGACCCAGTACTTC. This encodes CASSRPGTSGLATETQYF. The chain couples TRBV7-6 to TRBJ2-5, with TRBD2 identical over 12 bases. Germline V lookup: CDR1 SGHVS, CDR2 FNYEAQ. Germline trimming cut 5 bases from V and 5 bases from J; bases unmatched to any gene: 15. This CDR3 is built from 18 residues.

V usage is TRBV11-2 and J usage is TRBJ2-3, with a weak D call TRBD1 (6 bases). V lost 5 bases and J 4 bases, leaving 16 bases between the germline ends. CDR3 length: 15 residues. Germline values: CDR1 SGHAT, CDR2 FQNNGV. In DNA, the CDR3 is TGTGCCAGCAGCACCCGACAGGCGCCGCCAGATACGCAGTATTTT. It translates to CASSTRQAPPDTQYF.

The chain recombines TRBV10-3 with TRBJ2-7; TRBD2 agrees at 7 bases. Germline trimming cut 2 bases from V and 0 bases from J; bases unmatched to any gene: 7. This CDR3 is built from 16 residues. CDR1 and CDR2 from the germline V gene are ENHRY and SYGVKD. CDR3 loop: CAISETVGRSSYEQYF. In DNA, the CDR3 is TGTGCCATCAGTGAGACCGTCGGGAGGAGCTCCTACGAGCAGTACTTC.

This clone was seen more than once but under ten times. The chain recombines TRBV18 with TRBJ1-1; D is unclear. Germline V gene data show CDR1 as KGHSH and CDR2 as LQKENI. Trimming left V 3 bases short and J 1 base short, with 9 bases between. CDR3 size: 14 residues. Written as DNA, the CDR3 is TGTGCCAGCTCACCTGACACGGGGAACACTGAAGCTTTCTTT. It translates to CASSPDTGNTEAFF.

Only one count was recorded for this clone. The chain uses TRBV15 and TRBJ1-5; the match to TRBD1 covers 10 bases. There are 14 residues in the CDR3. CDR1 and CDR2 from the germline V gene are LNHNV and YYDKDF (reference sequence). V shed 4 bases and J 4 bases; nucleotides not matched to a gene: 1. CDR3 in amino acids: CATSTGQGNQPQHF. In DNA, the CDR3 is TGTGCCACCAGCACGGGACAGGGGAATCAGCCCCAGCATTTT.

This sequence joins TRBV5-4 and TRBJ2-2; 8 bases fit TRBD2. Germline V gene sequence: CDR1 SGHNT, CDR2 YYREEE (reference sequence). The CDR3 has 14 residues. J gave up 4 bases and V 5 bases, and 4 bases lay outside the gene matches. The chain's CDR3 is CASRVLAGTGELFF. In DNA, the CDR3 is TGTGCCAGCAGAGTTCTAGCGGGCACCGGGGAGCTGTTTTTT.

The CDR3 protein is CASSLFRTSGGYEQYF. The CDR3 DNA reads as TGTGCCAGCAGTTTATTTCGGACTAGCGGGGGTTACGAGCAGTACTTC. The J gene is TRBJ2-7, the V gene TRBV28; TRBD2 matches at 13 bases. The V segment lost 1 base and the J segment 4 bases; nucleotides outside the gene matches: 4. This CDR3 has 16 residues. CDR1 and CDR2 from the germline V gene are MDHEN and SYDVKM. The complete variable domain, with remaining parts taken from reference TRBV28 and TRBJ2-7, reads DVKVTQSSRYLVKRTGEKVFLECVQDMDHENMFWYRQDPGLGLRLIYFSYDVKMKEKGDIPEGYSVSREKKERFSLILESASTNQTSMYLCASSLFRTSGGYEQYFGPGTRLTVT.

Note on this clone: In the same sample, other DNA sequences code for this CDR3. The CDR3 DNA reads TGTGCCACCAGCAGAACGGCATACCAAGAGACCCAGTACTTC. This sequence encodes CATSRTAYQETQYF. V is TRBV15 and J is TRBJ2-5; no clear D. Germline values: CDR1 LNHNV, CDR2 YYDKDF (reference sequence). The CDR3 consists of 14 residues. V was shortened by 2 bases and J by 0 bases, with 7 bases between the two germline ends.

In regard to this clone: Other DNA sequences in the same sample also yield this CDR3. This chain connects TRBV5-1 to TRBJ1-1, with TRBD1 as a possible D gene (5 bases). Trimming removed 1 base at V and 3 bases at J, with 7 bases between. Germline assignment: CDR1 SGHRS and CDR2 YFSETQ. CDR3 length equals 13 residues. CDR3 DNA: TGCGCCAGCAGCTTGTTGGGGCACACTGAAGCTTTCTTT. Residues: CASSLLGHTEAFF.

The chain has TRBV5-4 and TRBJ2-5; 7 bases are a match to TRBD2. From germline, CDR1 is SGHNT and CDR2 YYREEE (reference sequence). CDR3 length: 19 residues. V lost 4 bases, J lost 3 bases, and 21 bases stayed unmatched. As DNA, the CDR3 is TGTGCCAGCAGCCGGGGCCCAGCGGGATCCCTCTCTGCCAAAGAGACCCAGTACTTC. Its translation: CASSRGPAGSLSAKETQYF.

The chain joins TRBV10-3 to TRBJ1-5, with D hard to call. CDR3 length equals 14 residues. Germline values: CDR1 ENHRY, CDR2 SYGVKD. Trimming cost V 0 bases and J 4 bases, with 7 bases left between them. The CDR3 DNA is TGTGCCATCAGTGAGTCCCCTTTTAATCAGCCCCAGCATTTT. Encoded protein: CAISESPFNQPQHF.

This rearrangement joins TRBV28 to TRBJ1-3; 7 nucleotides match TRBD1. The germline gives CDR1 MDHEN, CDR2 SYDVKM. V dropped 6 bases and J dropped 0; count of bases not matched to a gene: 14. The CDR3 consists of 18 residues. CDR3 bases: TGTGCCAGCAGGGACGGGACAGAAGGCCTCTTCTCTGGAAACACCATATATTTT. Translation gives CASRDGTEGLFSGNTIYF.